This T cell receptor beta chain was observed in a study of human thymus T cells. The study's findings and limits: Related research found strongly overlapping thymic repertoires in unrelated individuals. Apparent bias marked the V and J gene usage of thymic and blood repertoires.

The method was immunoSEQ multiplex PCR; TCRdb's version includes in-frame clones alone and lacks a portion of them. The table shows tens of thousands of clones, with 85% to 95% occurring only once. Germline V gene sequence: CDR1 LNHDA, CDR2 SQIVND (reference sequence). The CDR3 consists of 17 residues. V was pared by 5 bases and J by 4 bases, with 22 bases between. In the case of this clone: Antigen: not known.

During corrective heart surgery, resections were taken, and the thymus tissue came from them. Donation was from healthy Finnish infants who were having corrective surgery that addressed congenital heart defects. The sequencing sample was made of thymus tissue. The sequence was collected from a girl in the first two years of life with a congenital heart defect but otherwise immunologically healthy. The chain has TRBV19 and TRBJ2-3; D is tentatively TRBD1 or TRBD2 (5 bases each). CDR3 sequence reads: CASSGFPGTSEPDTQYF. The CDR3 nucleotides are TGTGCCAGTAGTGGCTTCCCGGGGACCTCTGAACCAGATACGCAGTATTTT.